These 22 T cell receptor beta chains were sequenced from one sample in a study of blood T cell repertoires in COVID-19. TCRdb's table, derived via immunoSEQ multiplex PCR, lists solely in-frame clones and lacks some. The sample carries some 70,000 clones, around 89% recorded once. The specimen was peripheral blood. Source of these receptors: a woman aged 70-85 years with acute or convalescent COVID-19.

The V gene is TRBV27, the J gene TRBJ2-1; TRBD2 agrees at 12 bases. CDR1 is MNHEY, CDR2 SMNVEV, per germline (reference sequence). With 6 bases clipped from V and 5 bases from J, the junction kept 2 bases outside the gene matches. The CDR3 totals 14 residues. CDR3 nucleotide sequence: TGTGCCAGCAGCTGGACTAGCGGGGACAATGAGCAGTTCTTC. Protein product: CASSWTSGDNEQFF.

This sequence joins TRBV18 and TRBJ1-4, with D tentatively TRBD1 (5 bases). V shed 3 bases and J shed 8 bases, with 16 bases lying between them. Germline assignment: CDR1 KGHSH and CDR2 LQKENI. The CDR3 runs 15 residues. The DNA of the CDR3 is TGTGCCAGCTCACCCCCAGGGTCCGAGCGCGAAAAACTGTTTTTT. Its translation is CASSPPGSEREKLFF.

The chain uses TRBV9 and TRBJ2-1; 10 bases align to TRBD2. Germline CDR1 and CDR2: SGDLS and YYNGEE. This CDR3 is built from 16 residues. With V trimmed by 0 bases and J by 4 bases, 4 bases remained unmatched. In nucleotides, the CDR3 is TGTGCCAGCAGCGTAGCTACACTAGCGGGATACAATGAGCAGTTCTTC. Amino acid sequence: CASSVATLAGYNEQFF.

The gene calls are TRBV19 and TRBJ1-3, with D tentatively TRBD1 (5 bases). The CDR3 loop spans 14 amino acids. Trimming took 5 bases from V and 2 from J, leaving 10 bases between them. Germline CDR1 LNHDA, CDR2 SQIVND (reference sequence). The CDR3 bases are TGTGCCAGTAGTGTCGACAGCGCTGGAAACACCATATATTTT. As protein: CASSVDSAGNTIYF.

Only a few counts were recorded for this clone. J is TRBJ1-3 and V is TRBV5-4; D might be TRBD1 (5 bases). The CDR3 is 14 amino acids. Germline V gives CDR1 SGHNT, CDR2 YYREEE (reference sequence). Trimming removed 4 bases at V and 0 bases at J, with 8 bases between. CDR3 DNA sequence: TGTGCCAGCAGCGAAACAGGCTCTGGAAACACCATATATTTT. It translates to CASSETGSGNTIYF.

The chain combines TRBV19 with TRBJ2-3; D gene uncertain. V was trimmed by 7 bases and J by 3 bases, leaving 5 bases between them. CDR3 length equals 11 residues. Germline V CDR1 and CDR2: LNHDA, SQIVND (reference sequence). This CDR3 is CASTQTDTQYF. As DNA, the CDR3 is TGTGCCAGTACCCAGACAGATACGCAGTATTTT. Looking up the rest from reference TRBV19 and TRBJ2-3 gives the full variable domain: DGGITQSPKYLFRKEGQNVTLSCEQNLNHDAMYWYRQDPGQGLRLIYYSQIVNDFQKGDIAEGYSVSREKKESFPLTVTSAQKNPTAFYLCASTQTDTQYFGPGTRLTVL.

This sequence joins TRBV6-1 and TRBJ2-7; D is possibly TRBD1 (5 bases). V was clipped by 2 bases and J by 3 bases, with 5 bases between them. This CDR3 has 12 residues. Germline CDR1 reads MNHNS; CDR2 reads SASEGT. Written as DNA, the CDR3 is TGTGCCAGCAGTGAACAGGGCTACGAGCAGTACTTC. Translating it yields CASSEQGYEQYF.

The rearrangement uses TRBV2 and TRBJ1-2; TRBD1 aligns across 10 bases. V trimming: 5 bases; J trimming: 6 bases; junction bases outside the gene matches: 6. Germline-derived CDR1 and CDR2 are SNHLY and FYNNEI. CDR3 length: 14 residues. This chain's CDR3 is CASSPGTGVNGYTF. CDR3 coding DNA: TGTGCCAGCAGTCCCGGGACAGGGGTTAATGGCTACACCTTC.

The V gene is TRBV3-1 (or the pseudogene TRBV3-2), the J gene TRBJ1-2; 10 nucleotides line up with TRBD1. CDR3 size: 16 residues. Germline assignment: CDR1 LGHDT and CDR2 YNNKEL (reference sequence). V lost 4 bases to trimming and J lost 8 bases; unmatched junction nucleotides: 13. The CDR3 coding sequence is TGTGCCAGCAGCCTAGAGGTGGGACAGGGGCTGGGAGGCTACACCTTC. Its translation: CASSLEVGQGLGGYTF.

Written as DNA, the CDR3 is TGTGCCAGCCGGTGGAGGACGGCTGATAATTCACCCCTCCACTTT. Translated: CASRWRTADNSPLHF. The rearrangement links TRBV2 to TRBJ1-6; D unresolved. CDR1 is SNHLY and CDR2 is FYNNEI in the germline V gene. This CDR3 comprises 15 residues. Trimming pared 8 bases from V and 5 bases from J, leaving 16 bases between.

This clone has only a few counts. The genes are TRBV7-2 and TRBJ1-2, with D hard to call. The CDR3 is made up of 13 amino acids. Per the germline V gene, CDR1 is SGHTA and CDR2 is FQGNSA. V dropped 1 base and J dropped 8 bases, with 11 bases sitting between them. For the CDR3, the DNA is TGTGCCAGCAGCTTAGACAGCACGACCGGCTACACCTTC. It translates to CASSLDSTTGYTF.

This chain uses TRBV28 with TRBJ1-6; no firm D call. V dropped 4 bases and J dropped 4 bases, with 11 bases sitting between them. This CDR3 spans 15 amino acids. Per the germline V gene, CDR1 is MDHEN and CDR2 is SYDVKM. DNA for the CDR3: TGTGCCAGCAGTTCCCCGACGGGATATAATTCACCCCTCCACTTT. Its translation: CASSSPTGYNSPLHF.

The V and J genes are TRBV3-1 (or the pseudogene TRBV3-2) and TRBJ2-7; D might be TRBD2 (5 bases). Germline CDR1 and CDR2: LGHDT and YNNKEL (reference sequence). This CDR3 has 12 residues. The germline V and J ends were trimmed by 2 bases and 3 bases, with 5 bases remaining between them. CDR3 sequence: CASSQRDYEQYF. DNA for the CDR3: TGTGCCAGCAGCCAACGGGACTACGAGCAGTACTTC.

CDR3 nucleotides: TGTGCCAGCATAGACAGGGGTAACTATGGCTACACCTTC. Its translation is CASIDRGNYGYTF. The chain carries TRBV6-5 and TRBJ1-2, with 8 bases that match TRBD1. The V gene's germline CDR1 is MNHEY and CDR2 SVGAGI. The CDR3 sequence is 13 residues long. With V trimmed by 7 bases and J by 1 base, 2 bases remained unmatched.

The V gene is TRBV19, the J gene TRBJ1-3, with D hard to call. CDR1 and CDR2 (germline): LNHDA, SQIVND (reference sequence). The CDR3 length is 14 residues. V lost 3 bases to trimming and J lost 0 bases, with 6 bases between them. CDR3 bases: TGTGCCAGTAGTATCGAGTTCTCTGGAAACACCATATATTTT. Amino acids: CASSIEFSGNTIYF.

The CDR3 bases are TGTGCCAGCAGCCCTGGGACTAGCGGGGGGGGTTTCTCCTACGAGCAGTACTTC. Translating it yields CASSPGTSGGGFSYEQYF. The rearrangement links TRBV4-2 to TRBJ2-7; 16 bases line up with TRBD2. The germline gives CDR1 LGHNA, CDR2 YNFKEQ. The CDR3 sequence is 18 residues long. V dropped 4 bases and J dropped 0; count of bases not matched to a gene: 6.

The chain employs TRBV6-5 and TRBJ1-4, with 7 bases matching TRBD1. The CDR3 runs 14 residues. CDR1 is MNHEY, CDR2 SVGAGI, per germline. V shed 5 bases and J 8 bases; nucleotides not matched to a gene: 8. The CDR3 region has the DNA TGTGCCAGCAGTCCCGGGACAGCGGCCGAAAAACTGTTTTTT. Residues: CASSPGTAAEKLFF.

The rearrangement uses TRBV12-3 or TRBV12-4 and TRBJ2-3; 12 nucleotides line up with TRBD2. V trimming: 6 bases; J trimming: 12 bases; junction bases outside the gene matches: 4. The CDR3 is 12 residues long. Written as DNA, the CDR3 is TGTGCCAGCAGGGCTAGCGGGGGGGTCCAGTATTTT. Amino acid sequence: CASRASGGVQYF.

The chain uses TRBV28 and TRBJ1-2; 8 nucleotides line up with TRBD1. Germline assignment: CDR1 MDHEN and CDR2 SYDVKM. The ends lost 1 base at V and 2 bases at J; junction bases unmatched: 6. CDR3 length: 16 amino acids. CDR3 bases: TGTGCCAGCAGTTTATTACAGGGGGTTCCCAACTATGGCTACACCTTC. The encoded protein is CASSLLQGVPNYGYTF.

The J gene is TRBJ2-2, the V gene TRBV6-5; D is undetermined. CDR3 length equals 14 residues. Germline lookup yields CDR1 MNHEY and CDR2 SVGAGI. With 0 bases removed from V and 8 bases from J, the gap between germline ends came to 10 bases. CDR3 residues: CASSYSRNQGELFF. The CDR3 nucleotides read TGTGCCAGCAGTTACTCCAGAAACCAGGGGGAGCTGTTTTTT.

The chain uses TRBV2 and TRBJ1-1; 8 nucleotides agree with TRBD1. The CDR3 contains 14 residues. V lost 10 bases to trimming and J lost 1 base; unmatched junction nucleotides: 8. The germline V gene encodes CDR1 SNHLY and CDR2 FYNNEI. For the CDR3, the DNA is TGTGCCACCAGGACAGGGCGGGGGAACACTGAAGCTTTCTTT. Residues: CATRTGRGNTEAFF.

This clone was counted a single time. The chain carries TRBV9 and TRBJ2-1; D is perhaps TRBD2 (5 bases). The CDR3 contains 13 residues. Germline V gives CDR1 SGDLS, CDR2 YYNGEE. With 4 bases removed from V and 3 bases from J, the gap between germline ends came to 8 bases. CDR3 bases: TGTGCCAGCAGCCCTCGGGACTACAATGAGCAGTTCTTC. This gives the protein CASSPRDYNEQFF.